The 25 T cell receptor beta chains in this list originate from one sample, sequenced in a study of blood T cell repertoires in COVID-19. Here immunoSEQ multiplex PCR was the method, and the copy in TCRdb shows in-frame clones only, minus some. The data hold 250,000 to 300,000 clones, with around 90% observed a single time. The sample was peripheral blood. Receptors originate from a woman in her forties or fifties who had recovered from COVID-19.

Here the CDR3 reads CSARDIPSYTF. The CDR3 coding sequence is TGCAGTGCTAGAGATATTCCTTCCTACACCTTC. This rearrangement joins TRBV20-1 to TRBJ1-2; D not certain. The V and J ends lost 0 bases and 10 bases respectively, with 9 bases between them. The CDR3 sequence is 11 residues long. Germline CDR1 is DFQATT and CDR2 is SNEGSKA (reference sequence).

The V gene is TRBV7-8, the J gene TRBJ2-5; TRBD2 agrees at 8 bases. This CDR3 is 12 amino acids long. V trimming: 5 bases; J trimming: 9 bases; junction bases outside the gene matches: 5. Per germline, CDR1 SGHVS and CDR2 FQNEAQ. CDR3 amino acids: CASSPGLAAQYF. Here the CDR3 DNA reads TGTGCCAGCAGCCCCGGACTAGCCGCCCAGTACTTC.

This sequence joins TRBV3-1 (or the pseudogene TRBV3-2) and TRBJ2-7; D unresolved. V was shortened by 1 base and J by 1 base, with 11 bases between the two germline ends. The V gene's germline CDR1 is LGHDT and CDR2 YNNKEL (reference sequence). This CDR3 is built from 15 residues. The DNA for the CDR3 is TGTGCCAGCAGCCAAGGCCCTAGTCCTTCCTACGAGCAGTACTTC. Protein sequence: CASSQGPSPSYEQYF.

The chain combines TRBV5-1 with TRBJ2-7; D might be TRBD1 (6 bases). V lost 0 bases, J lost 0 bases, and 10 bases lay in between. Germline assignment: CDR1 SGHRS and CDR2 YFSETQ. This CDR3 has 15 amino acids. The CDR3 sequence is CASSLGDRISYEQYF. Here the CDR3 DNA reads TGCGCCAGCAGCTTGGGAGACAGGATCTCCTACGAGCAGTACTTC. Full variable domain (missing parts from reference TRBV5-1 and TRBJ2-7): KAGVTQTPRYLIKTRGQQVTLSCSPISGHRSVSWYQQTPGQGLQFLFEYFSETQRNKGNFPGRFSGRQFSNSRSEMNVSTLELGDSALYLCASSLGDRISYEQYFGPGTRLTVT.

The J gene is TRBJ2-4, the V gene TRBV3-1 (or the pseudogene TRBV3-2); 10 bases align to TRBD2. Germline CDR1 LGHDT, CDR2 YNNKEL (reference sequence). V lost 0 bases to trimming and J lost 0 bases; unmatched junction nucleotides: 8. This CDR3 is 19 amino acids long. The CDR3 DNA is TGTGCCAGCAGCCAAGAGTGGGTAGCGGGGGGCCCAGCCAAAAACATTCAGTACTTC. Protein: CASSQEWVAGGPAKNIQYF.

The chain has TRBV29-1 and TRBJ2-1; 7 bases match TRBD1. CDR1 and CDR2 from the germline V gene are SQVTM and ANQGSEA. This CDR3 is 15 amino acids long. Unmatched junction bases numbered 19, after V lost 7 bases and J lost 10 bases. The CDR3 DNA sequence: TGCAGCGGCCACAGGGGTCGTCCCCCTTATGAGGAGCAGTTCTTC. This codes for CSGHRGRPPYEEQFF.

CDR3 in amino acids: CASSLSGGYEQYF. CDR3 bases: TGTGCCAGCAGTTTATCAGGGGGCTACGAGCAGTACTTC. The rearrangement uses TRBV27 and TRBJ2-7; maybe TRBD1 (6 bases). Germline V gene sequence: CDR1 MNHEY, CDR2 SMNVEV (reference sequence). V was clipped by 0 bases and J by 3 bases, with 6 bases between them. The CDR3 has 13 residues.

The chain has TRBV11-2 and TRBJ2-1, with 13 bases that match TRBD2. There are 17 residues in the CDR3. V was clipped by 5 bases and J by 5 bases; unmatched bases: 9. Looked up from germline, CDR1 is SGHAT and CDR2 is FQNNGV. The CDR3 coding sequence is TGTGCCAGCAGCCTCACCGGGACTAGCGGGGCCCACAATGAGCAGTTCTTC. Translation: CASSLTGTSGAHNEQFF.

DNA of the CDR3: TGCGCCAGCAGCCAAAGCGGGGGGGCCCAGGCAGATACGCAGTATTTT. Translation: CASSQSGGAQADTQYF. This chain joins TRBV4-1 and TRBJ2-3, with 10 positions matching TRBD2. Germline-derived CDR1 and CDR2 are MGHRA and YSYEKL. CDR3 length equals 16 residues. V lost 2 bases and J lost 4; bases outside the gene matches: 6.

The chain has TRBV3-1 (or the pseudogene TRBV3-2) and TRBJ2-7, with 8 bases matching TRBD2. This CDR3 has 19 amino acids. The germline V gene has CDR1 LGHDT and CDR2 YNNKEL (reference sequence). The V and J ends lost 0 bases and 6 bases, in that order; junction bases with no gene match: 19. CDR3 region: CASSQDLASGAGVYREQYF. The CDR3 nucleotides read TGTGCCAGCAGCCAAGACCTGGCGTCGGGAGCGGGGGTATACCGCGAGCAGTACTTC.

The chain carries TRBV27 and TRBJ1-5; D possibly corresponds to TRBD1 (6 bases). The V end was cut by 2 bases, the J end by 5 bases, with 7 bases between. This CDR3 spans 13 amino acids. The germline V gene encodes CDR1 MNHEY and CDR2 SMNVEV (reference sequence). The CDR3 DNA follows: TGTGCCAGCAGTTTAGACAGGTATCAGCCCCAGCATTTT. Encoded protein: CASSLDRYQPQHF.

The gene calls are TRBV6-2 or TRBV6-3 and TRBJ2-2; 11 bases are a match to TRBD2. The length of the CDR3 is 17 residues. Germline V gene data show CDR1 as MNHEY and CDR2 as SVGEGT. After removal of 2 bases from V and 1 base from J, the junction contained 3 bases not matched to a gene. This CDR3 is CASSYPGTSGNTGELFF. DNA for the CDR3: TGTGCCAGCAGTTACCCCGGGACTAGCGGGAACACCGGGGAGCTGTTTTTT.

V usage is TRBV5-1 and J usage is TRBJ1-1, with a possible D match to TRBD1 (6 bases). Germline CDR1 and CDR2: SGHRS and YFSETQ. The CDR3 is 14 residues long. Trimming shortened V by 4 bases and J by 4 bases, and 14 bases separated the two germline ends. The CDR3 sequence: CASSEQGWGTEAFF. The CDR3 DNA is TGCGCCAGCAGCGAACAGGGATGGGGCACTGAAGCTTTCTTT. Complete variable domain (other parts from reference TRBV5-1 and TRBJ1-1): KAGVTQTPRYLIKTRGQQVTLSCSPISGHRSVSWYQQTPGQGLQFLFEYFSETQRNKGNFPGRFSGRQFSNSRSEMNVSTLELGDSALYLCASSEQGWGTEAFFGQGTRLTVV.

This rearrangement joins TRBV28 to TRBJ2-7; possibly TRBD2 for D (6 bases). Germline lookup yields CDR1 MDHEN and CDR2 SYDVKM. Trimming removed 5 bases from V and 0 bases from J, with 11 bases in between. The CDR3 runs to 14 residues. The chain's CDR3 is CASSLASSSYEQYF. The CDR3 nucleotides read TGTGCCAGCAGTCTAGCGTCGAGCTCCTACGAGCAGTACTTC.

The rearrangement joins TRBV4-3 to TRBJ1-1, with 12 bases fitting TRBD1. V lost 6 bases to trimming and J lost 4 bases; unmatched junction nucleotides: 9. The length of the CDR3 is 16 residues. The germline V gene encodes CDR1 LGHNA and CDR2 YSLEER. The CDR3 here is CASSPGPGQGATEAFF. CDR3 nucleotides: TGCGCCAGCAGTCCTGGGCCGGGACAGGGGGCCACTGAAGCTTTCTTT.

This clone was recorded a few times. The chain joins TRBV7-2 to TRBJ1-4, with 8 bases lining up with TRBD1. The ends lost 2 bases at V and 3 bases at J; junction bases unmatched: 5. The germline CDR1 and CDR2 sequences are SGHTA and FQGNSA. This CDR3 has 16 amino acids. CDR3 sequence: CASSLQGARANEKLFF. The CDR3 DNA follows: TGTGCCAGCAGCTTACAGGGGGCTAGGGCTAATGAAAAACTGTTTTTT.

The chain employs TRBV19 and TRBJ2-7, with D maybe TRBD1 (7 bases). Germline CDR1 and CDR2: LNHDA and SQIVND (reference sequence). The V gene lost 2 bases and the J gene lost 2 bases, with 13 bases spanning the gap. CDR3 length: 15 residues. DNA for the CDR3: TGTGCCAGTAGTATAAGACAGGGAGGCCCCTACGAGCAGTACTTC. Its protein product is CASSIRQGGPYEQYF. The variable domain in full, with the rest retrieved from reference TRBV19 and TRBJ2-7, is DGGITQSPKYLFRKEGQNVTLSCEQNLNHDAMYWYRQDPGQGLRLIYYSQIVNDFQKGDIAEGYSVSREKKESFPLTVTSAQKNPTAFYLCASSIRQGGPYEQYFGPGTRLTVT.

The chain combines TRBV6-4 with TRBJ2-3; TRBD2 might be the D (6 bases). Germline V gene sequence: CDR1 MRHNA, CDR2 SNTAGT. V was trimmed by 6 bases and J by 6 bases, leaving 13 bases between them. The length of the CDR3 is 13 residues. In DNA, the CDR3 is TGTGCCAGCAGAAAAACGGGAGCCGATACGCAGTATTTT. Residues: CASRKTGADTQYF.

In nucleotides, the CDR3 is TGTGCCATCAGTGGTAGCGGGTTCTACCAAGAGACCCAGTACTTC. The encoded protein is CAISGSGFYQETQYF. The V gene is TRBV10-3, the J gene TRBJ2-5; TRBD2 aligns across 7 bases. The CDR3 has 15 amino acids. V trimming: 4 bases; J trimming: 0 bases; junction bases outside the gene matches: 5. Germline lookup yields CDR1 ENHRY and CDR2 SYGVKD.

The chain combines TRBV11-2 with TRBJ2-3; 9 bases line up with TRBD2. CDR1 SGHAT and CDR2 FQNNGV come from the germline V gene. Unmatched junction bases numbered 11, after V lost 5 bases and J lost 5 bases. CDR3 length: 16 residues. CDR3 sequence: CASSRKTSGAGDTQYF. The CDR3 coding sequence is TGTGCCAGCAGCCGTAAGACTAGCGGAGCGGGAGATACGCAGTATTTT.

The sample holds a few counts of this clone. The rearrangement uses TRBV6-2 or TRBV6-3 and TRBJ1-6; 8 nucleotides line up with TRBD1. V shed 5 bases and J 8 bases; nucleotides not matched to a gene: 8. The CDR3 length is 15 residues. Germline V gives CDR1 MNHEY, CDR2 SVGEGT. Written as DNA, the CDR3 is TGTGCCAGCAGTCACAGGGGGACCCGATATTCACCCCTCCACTTT. It is translated as CASSHRGTRYSPLHF.

This clone was detected only once. The V call is TRBV4-2, the J call TRBJ1-5; D not certain. Germline values: CDR1 LGHNA, CDR2 YNFKEQ. Deletions cut 0 bases from V and 5 bases from J, with 14 bases between. This CDR3 has 16 amino acids. The DNA for the CDR3 is TGTGCCAGCAGCCAAGATCAAGTTGAGGGTTATCAGCCCCAGCATTTT. It specifies CASSQDQVEGYQPQHF.

The V gene is TRBV11-2, the J gene TRBJ2-1, with 13 bases fitting TRBD2. V was pared by 3 bases and J by 5 bases, with 4 bases of the junction left unmatched. There are 16 residues in the CDR3. Germline V CDR1 and CDR2: SGHAT, FQNNGV. The CDR3 DNA reads TGTGCCAGCAGCTTGGGACTAGCGGGGTACCACAATGAGCAGTTCTTC. Encoded protein: CASSLGLAGYHNEQFF.

This rearrangement joins TRBV18 to TRBJ1-2; D call uncertain. The CDR3 runs to 16 residues. With 3 bases removed from V and 4 bases from J, the gap between germline ends came to 18 bases. CDR1 KGHSH and CDR2 LQKENI come from the germline V gene. The CDR3: CASSPGLNIGVYGYTF. CDR3 sequence (DNA): TGTGCCAGCTCACCGGGCTTAAATATTGGTGTCTATGGCTACACCTTC.

The chain has TRBV27 and TRBJ2-1; 7 bases align to TRBD2. Per the germline V gene, CDR1 is MNHEY and CDR2 is SMNVEV (reference sequence). The ends lost 6 bases at V and 2 bases at J; junction bases unmatched: 16. This CDR3 has 18 residues. The CDR3 region is CASRPLTRGRVTYNEQFF. CDR3 sequence (DNA): TGTGCCAGCAGGCCGCTGACTCGCGGGAGAGTGACCTACAATGAGCAGTTCTTC.